A single sample is the source of the 22 T cell receptor beta chains below, sequenced in a study of cytomegalovirus exposure and HLA in healthy donors. 60 Vbeta and 13 Jbeta primers were used in PCR. TCRdb's table, derived via immunoSEQ multiplex PCR, lists solely in-frame clones and lacks some. The sample consists of 100,000 or so clones, about 80% of them appearing once. Sequencing used PBMCs. All receptors derive from a woman in her thirties or forties in good health and CMV-seropositive.

The V and J genes are TRBV28 and TRBJ1-2, with a tentative D call TRBD1 (5 bases). The CDR3 spans 15 residues. V shed 6 bases and J shed 0 bases, with 14 bases lying between them. The V gene's germline CDR1 is MDHEN and CDR2 SYDVKM. CDR3 DNA sequence: TGTGCCAGCAGAGTTTTCGCGGGACCTAACTATGGCTACACCTTC. Its translation: CASRVFAGPNYGYTF.

The J gene is TRBJ1-1, the V gene TRBV27; D gene unclear. CDR3 length: 15 amino acids. Trimming took 7 bases from V and 1 from J, leaving 16 bases between them. Germline V lookup: CDR1 MNHEY, CDR2 SMNVEV (reference sequence). In DNA, the CDR3 is TGTGCCAGCACTCGTGCGGGCGCGAAGAACACTGAAGCTTTCTTT. This sequence encodes CASTRAGAKNTEAFF.

The chain employs TRBV27 and TRBJ1-5, with 11 bases identical to TRBD1. Germline values: CDR1 MNHEY, CDR2 SMNVEV (reference sequence). The CDR3 contains 17 residues. Trimming took 0 bases from V and 7 from J; bases not matched to a gene: 8. The CDR3 sequence is CASSLSYRTGGRQPQHF. The CDR3 DNA reads as TGTGCCAGCAGTTTATCTTATCGGACAGGGGGCAGGCAGCCCCAGCATTTT.

This chain uses TRBV25-1 with TRBJ1-1; TRBD1 matches 7 bases. The CDR3 has 13 amino acids. V shed 4 bases, J shed 7 bases, and the junction held 6 bases outside the gene matches. The germline gives CDR1 MGHDK, CDR2 SYGVNS. Here the CDR3 DNA reads TGTGCCAGCAGTGCCCAGAACAGGGGTGAAGCTTTCTTT. Residues: CASSAQNRGEAFF.

The chain carries TRBV6-5 and TRBJ1-6, with a tentative D call TRBD1 (6 bases). Germline loops: CDR1 MNHEY, CDR2 SVGAGI. The V and J ends lost 2 bases and 5 bases respectively, with 10 bases between them. This CDR3 has 15 residues. CDR3 DNA sequence: TGTGCCAGCAGTTACAGACAGGTGAATAATTCACCCCTCCACTTT. Protein product: CASSYRQVNNSPLHF.

V gene TRBV5-1 combines with J gene TRBJ1-2; no clear D gene. The germline V gene has CDR1 SGHRS and CDR2 YFSETQ. V lost 0 bases and J lost 7, with 13 bases in between. The CDR3 is 14 residues long. The CDR3 protein is CASSLGHSEGGYTF. The CDR3 nucleotides read TGCGCCAGCAGCTTGGGCCATTCCGAGGGTGGCTACACCTTC.

The chain couples TRBV5-6 to TRBJ1-1; no clear D gene. Deletions cut 4 bases from V and 7 bases from J, with 14 bases between. The CDR3 has 13 amino acids. Germline V gene lookup returns CDR1 SGHDT and CDR2 YYEEEE. The CDR3 coding sequence is TGTGCCAGCAGCCCTCGGAACAGCTATGAAGCTTTCTTT. Translated: CASSPRNSYEAFF.

The V gene is TRBV2, the J gene TRBJ2-5, with 8 bases aligning to TRBD1. CDR1 is SNHLY and CDR2 is FYNNEI in the germline V gene. This CDR3 comprises 15 residues. Losses at the gene ends were 5 bases for V and 5 bases for J; bases not matched to a gene: 10. In nucleotides, the CDR3 is TGTGCCAGCAGTCTATTCAGGGGGCTAGGGGAGACCCAGTACTTC. Its translation is CASSLFRGLGETQYF.

The CDR3, as DNA: TGTGCCAGCAGCTTGGGGGTCCTTGGTCCCGGGGACTATGGCTACACCTTC. It specifies CASSLGVLGPGDYGYTF. The chain is built from TRBV5-4 and TRBJ1-2; no clear D gene. The CDR3 runs to 17 residues. The V end lost 0 bases, the J end lost 3 bases, and 18 bases lay between the germline ends. The germline gives CDR1 SGHNT, CDR2 YYREEE (reference sequence).

This sequence joins TRBV6-1 and TRBJ1-3; D not resolved. This CDR3 has 15 amino acids. V was cut by 1 base and J by 0 bases, with 7 bases left in between. Germline V gene sequence: CDR1 MNHNS, CDR2 SASEGT. Here the CDR3 reads CASSEGHPSGNTIYF. CDR3 bases: TGTGCCAGCAGTGAAGGACACCCCTCTGGAAACACCATATATTTT.

The CDR3 DNA is TGTGCCAGCAGTACCCCAGGGTTTGGGTATGGCTACACCTTC. Its translation: CASSTPGFGYGYTF. The chain couples TRBV28 to TRBJ1-2; TRBD1 is a possible D gene (5 bases). The V and J ends lost 5 bases and 5 bases respectively, with 15 bases between them. This CDR3 region has 14 residues. Germline CDR1 is MDHEN and CDR2 is SYDVKM.

The rearrangement joins TRBV7-2 to TRBJ2-2; D is perhaps TRBD1 (5 bases). V lost 1 base, J lost 1 base, and 10 bases lay in between. The length of the CDR3 is 16 residues. Germline CDR1 is SGHTA and CDR2 is FQGNSA. CDR3 residues: CASSLVAGKNTGELFF. The CDR3 DNA reads as TGTGCCAGCAGCTTAGTAGCAGGGAAGAACACCGGGGAGCTGTTTTTT.

This clone occurred a few times. The chain employs TRBV2 and TRBJ1-1, with unresolved D. In germline, CDR1 is SNHLY, CDR2 FYNNEI. This CDR3 is 10 amino acids long. Trimming took off 8 bases at V and 6 bases at J, with 7 bases between the two ends. CDR3 region: CASGQAEAFF. For the CDR3, the DNA is TGTGCCAGCGGGCAGGCTGAAGCTTTCTTT.

This chain connects TRBV5-1 to TRBJ2-7, with D possibly being TRBD2 (6 bases). This CDR3 has 14 amino acids. Germline lookup yields CDR1 SGHRS and CDR2 YFSETQ. The V end was cut by 0 bases, the J end by 6 bases, with 13 bases between. The CDR3 DNA sequence: TGCGCCAGCAGCTTGGCCGCGGGGACGGGCGAGCAGTACTTC. As protein: CASSLAAGTGEQYF.

The chain carries TRBV27 and TRBJ2-7; tentative D call: TRBD1 (6 bases). The CDR3 spans 14 residues. Between the trimmed V and J ends, which lost 3 bases and 7 bases, there was a span of 16 bases. Germline V lookup: CDR1 MNHEY, CDR2 SMNVEV (reference sequence). The CDR3 sequence: CASSFLETRGEQYF. The CDR3 DNA is TGTGCCAGCAGTTTCCTCGAAACCAGGGGAGAGCAGTACTTC.

This clone was seen only once. The rearrangement joins TRBV9 to TRBJ1-3, with D perhaps matching TRBD1 (5 bases). This CDR3 spans 16 amino acids. Trimming removed 0 bases from V and 0 bases from J, with 10 bases in between. In germline, CDR1 is SGDLS, CDR2 YYNGEE. CDR3 sequence reads: CASSVEEGTSGNTIYF. DNA for the CDR3: TGTGCCAGCAGCGTAGAGGAGGGGACCTCTGGAAACACCATATATTTT.

V usage is TRBV18 and J usage is TRBJ1-3; 7 bases map to TRBD1. This CDR3 region has 18 residues. Germline CDR1 KGHSH, CDR2 LQKENI. Trimming cost V 5 bases and J 1 base; bases outside gene matches: 14. This chain's CDR3 is CASSTRDSPIGSGNTIYF. The CDR3 DNA follows: TGTGCCAGCTCAACCCGGGACAGCCCCATTGGATCTGGAAACACCATATATTTT.

V and J are TRBV2 and TRBJ1-4, with unresolved D. Germline values: CDR1 SNHLY, CDR2 FYNNEI. V shed 6 bases and J shed 2 bases, with 10 bases lying between them. This CDR3 has 14 residues. The CDR3 sequence is CASRTSWTNEKLFF. The DNA of the CDR3 is TGTGCCAGCAGAACAAGTTGGACTAATGAAAAACTGTTTTTT. Variable domain in full (rest from reference TRBV2 and TRBJ1-4): EPEVTQTPSHQVTQMGQEVILRCVPISNHLYFYWYRQILGQKVEFLVSFYNNEISEKSEIFDDQFSVERPDGSNFTLKIRSTKLEDSAMYFCASRTSWTNEKLFFGSGTQLSVL.

The rearrangement uses TRBV5-1 and TRBJ2-7, with 9 bases fitting TRBD1. The CDR3 has 16 amino acids. The germline CDR1 and CDR2 sequences are SGHRS and YFSETQ. Germline trimming cut 1 base from V and 6 bases from J; bases unmatched to any gene: 11. CDR3 nucleotide sequence: TGCGCCAGCAGCTTGAAGGGACAGGGAATCTCAAGCGAGCAGTACTTC. It is translated as CASSLKGQGISSEQYF.

The chain has TRBV11-2 and TRBJ2-2, with 11 bases identical to TRBD2. The CDR3 consists of 15 residues. With 2 bases clipped from V and 7 bases from J, the junction kept 3 bases outside the gene matches. The germline V gene encodes CDR1 SGHAT and CDR2 FQNNGV. The CDR3 DNA reads as TGTGCCAGCAGCTTAACTAGCGGGGGAATCGGGGAGCTGTTTTTT. Translation: CASSLTSGGIGELFF.

The CDR3 region is CASSTGQGPGTEAFF. In DNA form, the CDR3 reads TGCGCCAGCAGCACTGGACAGGGGCCGGGCACTGAAGCTTTCTTT. The chain is built from TRBV5-1 and TRBJ1-1; 9 bases line up with TRBD1. V lost 4 bases, J lost 4 bases, and 8 bases stayed unmatched. The CDR3 length is 15 residues. Germline V gene sequence: CDR1 SGHRS, CDR2 YFSETQ.

V is TRBV30 and J is TRBJ1-6, with D unclear. Germline CDR1 reads GTSNPN; CDR2 reads SVGIG (reference sequence). The germline V and J ends were trimmed by 4 bases and 0 bases, with 7 bases remaining between them. CDR3 length equals 14 residues. The CDR3 region has the DNA TGTGCCTGGACCGAGGGCTCCTATAATTCACCCCTCCACTTT. Protein: CAWTEGSYNSPLHF.